This T cell receptor (beta chain) originates from a study of regulatory T cells in long-lasting Graves disease. Arm-PCR with iRepertoire HTBI primers amplified the CDR3 regions for these TCR beta libraries. TCRdb fed the multiplex PCR reads into MiXCR, producing one record per CDR3 protein. The table records about 470,000 distinct CDR3 sequences, 15% to 20% of them present only once. Indicated time point: newly diagnosed GD, antithyroid drugs for less than 3 months. Construction of the TCR library relied on RNA isolated from PBMCs. Germline V gives CDR1 SGHAT, CDR2 FQNNGV. The CDR3 is made up of 17 amino acids. V trimming: 3 bases; J trimming: 6 bases; junction bases outside the gene matches: 11. This clonotype was picked up many times. These sequences were also reported in another study, on T cells in Graves' hyperthyroidism and ophthalmopathy. This second report adds: First-round RT-PCR targeting the TCR CDR3 was performed with the HTBI primer set.

This TCR derives from a middle-aged man with Graves disease. The J gene is TRBJ2-3, the V gene TRBV11-2; 11 bases align to TRBD2. The starting material was peripheral blood mononuclear cells (PBMCs), obtained at new diagnosis, from a patient treated with antithyroid drugs. This CDR3 reads CASSLGGTSGLPDTQYF. CDR3 nucleotides: TGTGCCAGCAGCTTGGGAGGGACTAGCGGCCTCCCGGATACGCAGTATTTT.